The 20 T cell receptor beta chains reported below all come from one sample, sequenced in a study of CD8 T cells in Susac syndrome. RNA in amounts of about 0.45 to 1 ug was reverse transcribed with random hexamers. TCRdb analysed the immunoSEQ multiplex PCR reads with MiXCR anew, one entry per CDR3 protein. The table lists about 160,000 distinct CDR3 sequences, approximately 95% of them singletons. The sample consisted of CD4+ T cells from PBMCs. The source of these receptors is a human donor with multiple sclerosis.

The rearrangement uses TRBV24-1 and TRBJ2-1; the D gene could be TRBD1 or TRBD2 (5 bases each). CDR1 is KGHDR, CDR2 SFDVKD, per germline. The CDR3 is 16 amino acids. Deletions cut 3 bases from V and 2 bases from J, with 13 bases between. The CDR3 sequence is CATSDNTGRTYNEQFF. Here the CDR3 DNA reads TGTGCCACCAGTGATAATACGGGACGGACCTACAATGAGCAGTTCTTC.

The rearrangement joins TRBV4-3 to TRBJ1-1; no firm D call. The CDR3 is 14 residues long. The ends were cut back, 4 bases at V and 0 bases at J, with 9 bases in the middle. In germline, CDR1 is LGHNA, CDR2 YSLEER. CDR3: CASSRNWVNTEAFF. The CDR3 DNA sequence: TGCGCCAGCAGCCGAAATTGGGTGAACACTGAAGCTTTCTTT.

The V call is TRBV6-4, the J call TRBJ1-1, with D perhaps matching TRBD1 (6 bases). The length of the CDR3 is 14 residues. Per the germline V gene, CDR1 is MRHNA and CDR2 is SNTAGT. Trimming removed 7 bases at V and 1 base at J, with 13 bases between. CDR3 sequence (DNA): TGTGCCAGCAAACGGAACAGGGAGAACACTGAAGCTTTCTTT. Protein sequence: CASKRNRENTEAFF.

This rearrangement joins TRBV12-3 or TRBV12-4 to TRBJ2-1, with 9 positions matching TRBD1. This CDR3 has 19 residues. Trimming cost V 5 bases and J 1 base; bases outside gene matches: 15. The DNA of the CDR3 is TGTGCCAGCAGTCCACGTCCCGGGACAGGGTATGATTCCTACAATGAGCAGTTCTTC. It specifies CASSPRPGTGYDSYNEQFF.

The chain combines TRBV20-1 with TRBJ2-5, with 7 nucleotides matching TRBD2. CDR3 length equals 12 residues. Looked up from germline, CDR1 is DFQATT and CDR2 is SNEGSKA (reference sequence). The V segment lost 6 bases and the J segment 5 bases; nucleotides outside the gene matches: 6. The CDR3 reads CSASPAGETQYF. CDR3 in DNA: TGCAGTGCCTCTCCAGCGGGGGAGACCCAGTACTTC.

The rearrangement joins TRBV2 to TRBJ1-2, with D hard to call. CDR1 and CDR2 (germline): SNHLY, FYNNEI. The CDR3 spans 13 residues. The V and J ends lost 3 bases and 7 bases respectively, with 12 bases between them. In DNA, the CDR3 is TGTGCCAGCAGTGAGTTCTCGGGAGTTGGCTACACCTTC. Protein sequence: CASSEFSGVGYTF.

CDR3 sequence: CASSGAGTQPQHF. The CDR3 nucleotides are TGTGCCAGCAGTGGGGCAGGGACCCAGCCCCAGCATTTT. The chain joins TRBV6-2 or TRBV6-3 to TRBJ1-5; perhaps TRBD1 as D (5 bases). Germline V gives CDR1 MNHEY, CDR2 SVGEGT. CDR3 size: 13 residues. The germline V and J ends were trimmed by 5 bases and 7 bases, with 12 bases remaining between them.

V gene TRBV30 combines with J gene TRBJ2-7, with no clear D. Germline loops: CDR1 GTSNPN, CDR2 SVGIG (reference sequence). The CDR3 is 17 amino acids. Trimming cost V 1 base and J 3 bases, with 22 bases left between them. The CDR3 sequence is CAWSAMWAAKGIYEQYF. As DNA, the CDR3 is TGTGCCTGGAGTGCTATGTGGGCGGCCAAAGGGATCTACGAGCAGTACTTC.

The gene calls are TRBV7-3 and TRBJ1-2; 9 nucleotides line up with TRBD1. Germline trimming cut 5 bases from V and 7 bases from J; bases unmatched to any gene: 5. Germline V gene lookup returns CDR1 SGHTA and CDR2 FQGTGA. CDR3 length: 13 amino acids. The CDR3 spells CASSTDRGLGYTF. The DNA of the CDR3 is TGTGCCAGCAGCACGGACAGGGGCCTTGGCTACACCTTC. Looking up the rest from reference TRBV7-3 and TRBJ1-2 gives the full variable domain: GAGVSQTPSNKVTEKGKYVELRCDPISGHTALYWYRQSLGQGPEFLIYFQGTGAADDSGLPNDRFFAVRPEGSVSTLKIQRTERGDSAVYLCASSTDRGLGYTFGSGTRLTVV.

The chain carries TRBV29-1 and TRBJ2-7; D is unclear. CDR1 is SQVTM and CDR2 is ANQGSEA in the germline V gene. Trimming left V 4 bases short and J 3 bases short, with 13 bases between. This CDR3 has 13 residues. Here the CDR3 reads CSVGADVNYEQYF. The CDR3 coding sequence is TGCAGCGTTGGGGCAGATGTAAACTACGAGCAGTACTTC.

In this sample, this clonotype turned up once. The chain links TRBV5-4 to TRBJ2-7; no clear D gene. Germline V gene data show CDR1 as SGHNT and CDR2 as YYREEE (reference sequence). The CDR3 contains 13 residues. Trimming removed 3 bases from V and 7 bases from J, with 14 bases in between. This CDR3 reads CASSSDSPSEQYF. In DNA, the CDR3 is TGTGCCAGCAGCTCCGACTCTCCTTCGGAGCAGTACTTC.

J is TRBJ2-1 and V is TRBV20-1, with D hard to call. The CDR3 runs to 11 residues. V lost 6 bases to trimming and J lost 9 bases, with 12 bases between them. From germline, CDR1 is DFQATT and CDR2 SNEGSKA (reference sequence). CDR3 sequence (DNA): TGCAGTGCCCGAAGGGTTCCTGAGCAGTTCTTC. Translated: CSARRVPEQFF.

The CDR3: CASSQLGLVSDTQYF. As DNA, the CDR3 is TGCGCCAGCAGCCAATTGGGGCTGGTTTCAGATACGCAGTATTTT. The chain employs TRBV4-1 and TRBJ2-3; possible D gene TRBD1, 5 bases. There are 15 residues in the CDR3. Trimming left V 2 bases short and J 4 bases short, with 13 bases between. CDR1 and CDR2 from the germline V gene are MGHRA and YSYEKL.

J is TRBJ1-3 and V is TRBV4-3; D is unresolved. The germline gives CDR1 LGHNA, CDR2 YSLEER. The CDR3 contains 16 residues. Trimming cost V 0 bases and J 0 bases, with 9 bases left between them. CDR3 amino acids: CASSQDYGLSGNTIYF. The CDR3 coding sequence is TGCGCCAGCAGCCAAGATTACGGCCTCTCTGGAAACACCATATATTTT.

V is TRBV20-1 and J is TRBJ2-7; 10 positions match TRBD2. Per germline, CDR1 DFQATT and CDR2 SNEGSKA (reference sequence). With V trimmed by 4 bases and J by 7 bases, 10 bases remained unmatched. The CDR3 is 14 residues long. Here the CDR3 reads CSAKLAGGPGEQYF. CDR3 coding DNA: TGCAGTGCTAAGTTAGCGGGAGGCCCGGGGGAGCAGTACTTC.

The CDR3: CASSTSGSSYNEQFF. The CDR3 bases are TGTGCCAGCAGCACTAGCGGGAGCTCCTACAATGAGCAGTTCTTC. The gene calls are TRBV12-3 or TRBV12-4 and TRBJ2-1; 11 bases are a match to TRBD2. There are 15 residues in the CDR3. V gave up 6 bases and J gave up 0 bases; unmatched junction bases: 1.

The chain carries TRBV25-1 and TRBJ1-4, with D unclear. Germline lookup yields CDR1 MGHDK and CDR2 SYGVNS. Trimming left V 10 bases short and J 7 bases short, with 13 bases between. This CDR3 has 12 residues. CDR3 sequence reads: CATRAGGEKLFF. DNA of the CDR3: TGTGCCACCCGGGCCGGAGGTGAAAAACTGTTTTTT.

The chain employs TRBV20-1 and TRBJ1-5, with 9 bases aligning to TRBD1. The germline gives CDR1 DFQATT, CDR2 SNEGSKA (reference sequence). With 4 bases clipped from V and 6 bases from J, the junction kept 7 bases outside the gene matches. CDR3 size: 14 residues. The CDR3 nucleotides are TGCAGTGCTAATGGGGGACAGGGTTTTCAGCCCCAGCATTTT. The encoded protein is CSANGGQGFQPQHF.

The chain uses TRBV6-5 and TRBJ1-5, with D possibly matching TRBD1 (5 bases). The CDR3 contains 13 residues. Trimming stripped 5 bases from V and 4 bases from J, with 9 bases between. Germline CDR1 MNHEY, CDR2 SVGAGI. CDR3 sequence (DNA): TGTGCCAGCAGTGGGACGGTTAATCAGCCCCAGCATTTT. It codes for CASSGTVNQPQHF.

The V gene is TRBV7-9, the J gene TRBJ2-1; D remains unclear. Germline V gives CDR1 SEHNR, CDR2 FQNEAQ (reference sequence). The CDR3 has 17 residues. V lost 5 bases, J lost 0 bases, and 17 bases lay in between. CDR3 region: CASSTHTGPSSYNEQFF. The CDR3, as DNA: TGTGCCAGCAGCACACATACCGGACCTTCCTCCTACAATGAGCAGTTCTTC.